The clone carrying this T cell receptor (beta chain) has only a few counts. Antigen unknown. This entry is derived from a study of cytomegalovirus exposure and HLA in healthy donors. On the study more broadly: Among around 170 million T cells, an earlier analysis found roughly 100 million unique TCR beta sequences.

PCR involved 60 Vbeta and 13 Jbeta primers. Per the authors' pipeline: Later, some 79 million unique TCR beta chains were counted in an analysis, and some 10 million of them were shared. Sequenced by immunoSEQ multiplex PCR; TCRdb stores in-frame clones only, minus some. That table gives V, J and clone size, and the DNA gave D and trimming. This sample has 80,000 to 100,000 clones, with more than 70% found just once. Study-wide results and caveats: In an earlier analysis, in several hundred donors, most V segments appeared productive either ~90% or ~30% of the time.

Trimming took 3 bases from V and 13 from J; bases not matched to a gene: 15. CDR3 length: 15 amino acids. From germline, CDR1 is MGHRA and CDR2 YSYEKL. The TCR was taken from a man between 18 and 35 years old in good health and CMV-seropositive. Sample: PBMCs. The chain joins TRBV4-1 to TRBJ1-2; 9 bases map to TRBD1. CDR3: CASSQTAGTGLDCTF. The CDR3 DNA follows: TGCGCCAGCAGCCAGACTGCCGGGACAGGGTTGGACTGCACCTTC.